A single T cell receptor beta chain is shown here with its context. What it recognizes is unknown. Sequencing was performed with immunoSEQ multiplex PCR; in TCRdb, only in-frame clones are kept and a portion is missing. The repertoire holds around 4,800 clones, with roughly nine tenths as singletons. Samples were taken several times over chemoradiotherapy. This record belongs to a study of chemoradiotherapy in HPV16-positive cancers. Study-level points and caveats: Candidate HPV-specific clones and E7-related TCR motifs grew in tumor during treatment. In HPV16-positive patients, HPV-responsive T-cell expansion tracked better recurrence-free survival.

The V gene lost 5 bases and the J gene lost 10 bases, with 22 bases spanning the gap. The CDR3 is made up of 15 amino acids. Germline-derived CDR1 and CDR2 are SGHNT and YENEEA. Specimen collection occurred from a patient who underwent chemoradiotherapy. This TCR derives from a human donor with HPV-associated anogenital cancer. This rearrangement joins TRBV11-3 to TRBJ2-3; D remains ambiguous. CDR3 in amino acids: CASSQTGPASPAQYF. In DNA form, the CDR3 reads TGTGCCAGCAGCCAAACCGGCCCCGCGAGTCCAGCGCAGTATTTT. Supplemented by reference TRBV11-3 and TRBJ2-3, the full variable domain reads EAGVVQSPRYKIIEKKQPVAFWCNPISGHNTLYWYLQNLGQGPELLIRYENEEAVDDSQLPKDRFSAERLKGVDSTLKIQPAELGDSAVYLCASSQTGPASPAQYFGPGTRLTVL.